Included here is one T cell receptor (beta chain) sequence, with context. Sequenced by immunoSEQ multiplex PCR; TCRdb stores in-frame clones only, minus some. The sample consists of 150,000 to 200,000 clones, roughly 84% of them appearing once. The CDR3 has 14 amino acids. V was cut by 0 bases and J by 3 bases, with 8 bases left in between. Looked up from germline, CDR1 is MGHRA and CDR2 is YSYEKL. These data originate in a study of blood T cell repertoires in COVID-19. The chain uses TRBV4-1 and TRBJ1-2; a possible D gene is TRBD1 (5 bases). Material for sequencing was peripheral blood. The clonotype originates from a young man with active or convalescent COVID-19. The CDR3: CASSQDWGDYGYTF. The CDR3 DNA follows: TGCGCCAGCAGCCAAGATTGGGGGGACTATGGCTACACCTTC.